Included here is one TCR beta chain sequence, with context. This specimen belongs to a study of control samples from healthy donors and cancer patients. From germline, CDR1 is WSHSY and CDR2 SAAADI. The CDR3 totals 12 residues. The V and J ends lost 6 bases and 4 bases, in that order; junction bases with no gene match: 1. Sequencing was performed with immunoSEQ multiplex PCR; in TCRdb, only in-frame clones are kept and a portion is missing. The table lists approximately 130,000 clones, roughly 90% of them singletons, with almost 40% in the top ten. The receptor's source is a man aged 45-60 years in good health. The chain recombines TRBV10-2 with TRBJ2-7; 9 nucleotides match TRBD1. Sequencing was performed on blood. CDR3 sequence (DNA): TGCGCCAGCAGGGGGACAGGGTACGAGCAGTACTTC. Its protein is CASRGTGYEQYF.